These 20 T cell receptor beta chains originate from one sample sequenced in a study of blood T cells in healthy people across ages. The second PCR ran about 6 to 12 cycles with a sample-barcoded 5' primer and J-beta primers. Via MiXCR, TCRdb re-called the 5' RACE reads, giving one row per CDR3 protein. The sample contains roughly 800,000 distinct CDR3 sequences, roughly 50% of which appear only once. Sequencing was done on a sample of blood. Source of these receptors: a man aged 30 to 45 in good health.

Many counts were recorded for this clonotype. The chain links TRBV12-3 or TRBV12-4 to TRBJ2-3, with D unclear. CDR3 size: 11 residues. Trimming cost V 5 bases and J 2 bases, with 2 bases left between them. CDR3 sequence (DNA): TGTGCCAGCAGTAACACAGATACGCAGTATTTT. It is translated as CASSNTDTQYF.

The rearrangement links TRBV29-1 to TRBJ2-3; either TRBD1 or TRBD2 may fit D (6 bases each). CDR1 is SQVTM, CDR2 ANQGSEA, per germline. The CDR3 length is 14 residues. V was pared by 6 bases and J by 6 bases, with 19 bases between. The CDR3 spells CSVAPMPGADTQYF. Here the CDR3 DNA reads TGCAGCGTAGCCCCGATGCCGGGGGCCGATACGCAGTATTTT.

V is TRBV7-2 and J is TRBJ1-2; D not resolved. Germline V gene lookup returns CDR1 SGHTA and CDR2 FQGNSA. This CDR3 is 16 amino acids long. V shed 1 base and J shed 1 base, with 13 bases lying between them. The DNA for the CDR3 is TGTGCCAGCAGCTTAGTGAGAAACTCCTATAACTATGGCTACACCTTC. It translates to CASSLVRNSYNYGYTF.

The CDR3 here is CASSPYQLGSPGEQYF. In DNA form, the CDR3 reads TGTGCCAGCAGCCCCTATCAGTTGGGATCACCGGGCGAGCAGTACTTC. The rearrangement joins TRBV6-5 to TRBJ2-5, with D uncertain. The DNA end is more similar to TRBJ2-7, so the J call may be wrong. The CDR3 contains 16 residues. CDR1 and CDR2 from the germline V gene are MNHEY and SVGAGI.

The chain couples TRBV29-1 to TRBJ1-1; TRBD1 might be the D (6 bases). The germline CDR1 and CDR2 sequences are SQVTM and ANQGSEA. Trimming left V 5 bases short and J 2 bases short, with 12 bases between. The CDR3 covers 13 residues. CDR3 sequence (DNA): TGCAGCGTTAGGACAGATCTAAACACTGAAGCTTTCTTT. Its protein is CSVRTDLNTEAFF.

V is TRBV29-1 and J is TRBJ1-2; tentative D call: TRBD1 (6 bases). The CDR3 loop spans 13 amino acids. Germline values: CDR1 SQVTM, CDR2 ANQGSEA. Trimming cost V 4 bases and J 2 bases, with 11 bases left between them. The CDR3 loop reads CSVAPRGNYGYTF. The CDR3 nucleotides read TGCAGCGTTGCCCCTAGGGGGAACTATGGCTACACCTTC. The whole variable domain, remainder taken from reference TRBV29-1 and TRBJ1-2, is SAVISQKPSRDICQRGTSLTIQCQVDSQVTMMFWYRQQPGQSLTLIATANQGSEATYESGFVIDKFPISRPNLTFSTLTVSNMSPEDSSIYLCSVAPRGNYGYTFGSGTRLTVV.

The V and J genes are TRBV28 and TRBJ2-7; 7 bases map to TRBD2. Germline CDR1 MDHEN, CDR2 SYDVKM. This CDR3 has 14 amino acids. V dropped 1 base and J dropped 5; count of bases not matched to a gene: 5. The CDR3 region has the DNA TGTGCCAGCAGTTTATCGAGGGGAGGGCACGAGCAGTACTTC. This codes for CASSLSRGGHEQYF.

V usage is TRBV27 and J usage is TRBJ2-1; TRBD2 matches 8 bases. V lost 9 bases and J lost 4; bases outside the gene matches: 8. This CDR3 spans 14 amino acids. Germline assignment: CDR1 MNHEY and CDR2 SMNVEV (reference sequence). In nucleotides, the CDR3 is TGTGCCAGTCAAGGGCCGGGGGGGTACAATGAGCAGTTCTTC. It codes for CASQGPGGYNEQFF.

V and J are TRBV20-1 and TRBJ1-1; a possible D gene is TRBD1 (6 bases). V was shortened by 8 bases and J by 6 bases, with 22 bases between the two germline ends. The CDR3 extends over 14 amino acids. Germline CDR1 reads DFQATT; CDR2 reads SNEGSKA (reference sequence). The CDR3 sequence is CSTNGGRLGAEAFF. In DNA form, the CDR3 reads TGCAGTACCAACGGGGGGCGGTTGGGGGCTGAAGCTTTCTTT.

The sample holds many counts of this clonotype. The CDR3 DNA reads TGTGCCAGCACTCGAGACCGGGACAGGGGGCGCGAGCAGTACTTC. Its translation: CASTRDRDRGREQYF. The V call is TRBV2, the J call TRBJ2-4; 12 bases are a match to TRBD1. Gene TRBJ2-7 matches the end of the DNA better, so the J call may be wrong. The CDR3 runs 15 residues. Germline CDR1 is SNHLY and CDR2 is FYNNEI.

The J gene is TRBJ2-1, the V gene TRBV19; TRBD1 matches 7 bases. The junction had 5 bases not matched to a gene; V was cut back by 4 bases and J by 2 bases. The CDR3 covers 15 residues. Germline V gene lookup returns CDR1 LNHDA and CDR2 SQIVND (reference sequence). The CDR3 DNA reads TGTGCCAGTAGTAGACCGGGACAGACCTACAATGAGCAGTTCTTC. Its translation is CASSRPGQTYNEQFF.

Here the CDR3 DNA reads TGTGCCAGCAGGGGGTCAGGGTTCGGGTCCTACGAGCAGTACTTC. Protein sequence: CASRGSGFGSYEQYF. The chain couples TRBV12-3 or TRBV12-4 to TRBJ2-7, with D possibly matching TRBD1 (5 bases). This CDR3 has 15 amino acids. The V end lost 6 bases, the J end lost 1 base, and 16 bases lay between the germline ends.

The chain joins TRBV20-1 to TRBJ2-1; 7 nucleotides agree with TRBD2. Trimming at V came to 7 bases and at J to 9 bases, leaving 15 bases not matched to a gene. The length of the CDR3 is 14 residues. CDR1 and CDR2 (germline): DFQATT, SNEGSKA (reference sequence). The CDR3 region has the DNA TGCAGTGTGCCCCTAGCGGCCCACCCTGGTGAGCAGTTCTTC. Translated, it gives CSVPLAAHPGEQFF.

The CDR3 DNA reads TGTGCCAGCAGCCCAGCGGGAGGGCCCTCCAATGAGCAGTTCTTC. This translates into CASSPAGGPSNEQFF. The V and J genes are TRBV13 and TRBJ2-1; 10 bases line up with TRBD2. V was clipped by 5 bases and J by 6 bases; unmatched bases: 7. The CDR3 extends over 15 amino acids. Germline V lookup: CDR1 PRHDT, CDR2 FYEKMQ (reference sequence).

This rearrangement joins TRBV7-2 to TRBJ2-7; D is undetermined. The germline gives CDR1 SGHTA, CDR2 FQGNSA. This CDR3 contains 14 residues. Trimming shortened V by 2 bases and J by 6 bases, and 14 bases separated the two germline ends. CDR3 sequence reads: CASSLTTFGSEQYF. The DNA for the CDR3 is TGTGCCAGCAGCTTAACCACTTTCGGGTCCGAGCAGTACTTC.

CDR3 sequence: CASSLAWADGYGYTF. CDR3 nucleotide sequence: TGTGCCAGCAGCTTAGCTTGGGCGGACGGCTATGGCTACACCTTC. The chain uses TRBV7-9 and TRBJ1-2; D gene ambiguous. V shed 0 bases and J shed 4 bases, with 12 bases lying between them. The CDR3 runs 15 residues. Germline CDR1 SEHNR, CDR2 FQNEAQ (reference sequence).

CDR3 residues: CSARDLGPQWETQYF. CDR3 DNA sequence: TGCAGTGCTAGAGATCTAGGACCCCAGTGGGAGACCCAGTACTTC. The V gene is TRBV20-1, the J gene TRBJ2-5; D not resolved. The CDR3 extends over 15 amino acids. The germline CDR1 and CDR2 sequences are DFQATT and SNEGSKA (reference sequence). The V end was cut by 0 bases, the J end by 5 bases, with 16 bases between.

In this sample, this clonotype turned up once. CDR3 bases: TGTGCCAGCAGCGCGGTAGGGACTGCCCATACGCAGTATTTT. It translates to CASSAVGTAHTQYF. The chain combines TRBV7-6 with TRBJ2-3, with D perhaps TRBD2 (6 bases). Germline CDR1 and CDR2: SGHVS and FNYEAQ. The germline V and J ends were trimmed by 5 bases and 7 bases, with 16 bases remaining between them. This CDR3 region has 14 residues.

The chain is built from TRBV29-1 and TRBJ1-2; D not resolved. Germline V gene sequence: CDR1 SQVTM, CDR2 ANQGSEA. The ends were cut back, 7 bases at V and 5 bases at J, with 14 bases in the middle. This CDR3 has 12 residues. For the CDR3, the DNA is TGCAGCGCAGACTTAGGGATATATGGCTACACCTTC. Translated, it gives CSADLGIYGYTF.

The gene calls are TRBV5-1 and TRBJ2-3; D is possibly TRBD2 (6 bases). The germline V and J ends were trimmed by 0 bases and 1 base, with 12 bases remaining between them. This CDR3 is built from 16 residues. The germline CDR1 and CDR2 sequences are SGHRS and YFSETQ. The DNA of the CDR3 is TGCGCCAGCAGCTTGGCCGGGGGTAGGGGCACAGATACGCAGTATTTT. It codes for CASSLAGGRGTDTQYF.